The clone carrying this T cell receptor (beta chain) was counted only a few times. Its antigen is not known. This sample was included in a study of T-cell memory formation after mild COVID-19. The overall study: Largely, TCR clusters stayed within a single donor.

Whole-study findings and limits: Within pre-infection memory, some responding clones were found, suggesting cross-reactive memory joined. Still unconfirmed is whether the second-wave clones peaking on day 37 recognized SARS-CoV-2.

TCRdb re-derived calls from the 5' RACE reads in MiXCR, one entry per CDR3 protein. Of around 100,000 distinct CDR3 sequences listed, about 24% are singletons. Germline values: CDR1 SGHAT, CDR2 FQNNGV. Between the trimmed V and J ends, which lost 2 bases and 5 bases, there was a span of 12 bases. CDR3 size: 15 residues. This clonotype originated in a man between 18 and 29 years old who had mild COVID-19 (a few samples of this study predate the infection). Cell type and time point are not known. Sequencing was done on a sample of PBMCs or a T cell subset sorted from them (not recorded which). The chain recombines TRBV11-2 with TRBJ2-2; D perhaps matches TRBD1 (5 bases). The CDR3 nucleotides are TGTGCCAGCAGCTTAAGTAGAGCAGGGACCGGGGAGCTGTTTTTT. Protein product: CASSLSRAGTGELFF.